Listed here are 27 T cell receptor beta chains from one sample, sequenced in a study of early T cells in non-severe SARS-CoV-2 infection. TCRdb re-called the 5' RACE reads with MiXCR, one entry per CDR3 protein. The sample records fewer than 30,000 distinct CDR3 sequences, roughly 4.2% being singletons. Sequenced material: whole blood. These receptors originate from an adult who was a healthcare worker with PCR-confirmed SARS-CoV-2 infection or an uninfected control (not recorded which).

There are a few counts of this clonotype. The CDR3 reads CSVAGTGLNEQFF. CDR3 coding DNA: TGCAGCGTTGCTGGGACAGGGCTCAATGAGCAGTTCTTC. The V gene is TRBV29-1, the J gene TRBJ2-1; 9 bases map to TRBD1. The CDR3 consists of 13 residues. In germline, CDR1 is SQVTM, CDR2 ANQGSEA. The junction had 4 bases not matched to a gene; V was cut back by 4 bases and J by 6 bases.

In its sample, this clonotype was seen many times. V and J are TRBV6-5 and TRBJ2-1; the D gene could be TRBD1 or TRBD2 (5 bases each). Germline V gene data show CDR1 as MNHEY and CDR2 as SVGAGI. V lost 10 bases and J 0 bases, leaving 19 bases between the germline ends. This CDR3 has 16 amino acids. The CDR3 loop reads CATWSGTVSSYNEQFF. The CDR3, as DNA: TGTGCCACCTGGTCAGGGACGGTGAGCTCCTACAATGAGCAGTTCTTC.

This clonotype was observed at least ten times. The chain couples TRBV27 to TRBJ2-3; 11 bases are shared with TRBD2. The ends lost 6 bases at V and 1 base at J; junction bases unmatched: 3. CDR1 is MNHEY and CDR2 is SMNVEV in the germline V gene (reference sequence). The CDR3 length is 15 residues. The CDR3 spells CASRLLAGGTDTQYF. The CDR3 nucleotides read TGTGCCAGCAGGCTACTAGCGGGAGGCACAGATACGCAGTATTTT.

This clonotype was picked up a small number of times. The chain combines TRBV6-6 with TRBJ2-1, with 10 positions matching TRBD2. Trimming cost V 6 bases and J 2 bases; bases outside gene matches: 7. The CDR3 runs to 16 residues. The germline V gene has CDR1 MNHNY and CDR2 SVGAGI (reference sequence). CDR3 protein: CASRDRAGGAYNEQFF. The DNA of the CDR3 is TGTGCCAGCAGGGACCGAGCGGGAGGGGCCTACAATGAGCAGTTCTTC.

This clonotype was picked up many times. V gene TRBV4-2 combines with J gene TRBJ2-3, with TRBD1 identical over 7 bases. This CDR3 region has 16 residues. J was trimmed by 1 base and V by 0 bases; bases with no gene match: 4. Per the germline V gene, CDR1 is LGHNA and CDR2 is YNFKEQ. CDR3 sequence reads: CASSQDAGGGTDTQYF. Written as DNA, the CDR3 is TGTGCCAGCAGCCAAGATGCAGGGGGTGGCACAGATACGCAGTATTTT.

This clonotype was found many times. CDR3 sequence (DNA): TGCAGTGCTAGACCCCGCTCTGGAAACACCATATATTTT. This translates into CSARPRSGNTIYF. V usage is TRBV20-1 and J usage is TRBJ1-3; no clear D gene. This CDR3 is 13 amino acids long. V lost 2 bases and J 0 bases, leaving 5 bases between the germline ends. Germline-derived CDR1 and CDR2 are DFQATT and SNEGSKA (reference sequence).

This clonotype was counted at least ten times. The chain is built from TRBV20-1 and TRBJ2-1; TRBD1 is a possible D gene (5 bases). With 0 bases removed from V and 7 bases from J, the gap between germline ends came to 16 bases. Germline values: CDR1 DFQATT, CDR2 SNEGSKA (reference sequence). This CDR3 has 15 amino acids. This CDR3 is CSARDGQGDRNEQFF. CDR3 DNA: TGCAGTGCTAGAGATGGGCAGGGTGATAGGAATGAGCAGTTCTTC.

The sample holds many counts of this clonotype. The rearrangement links TRBV6-2 or TRBV6-3 to TRBJ1-1, with TRBD1 as a possible D gene (6 bases). Germline CDR1 is MNHEY and CDR2 is SVGEGT. The CDR3 loop spans 16 amino acids. Trimming stripped 8 bases from V and 0 bases from J, with 19 bases between. The CDR3 spells CASHRGGASMNTEAFF. The CDR3 DNA follows: TGTGCCAGCCACCGAGGGGGGGCTTCGATGAACACTGAAGCTTTCTTT.

This clonotype is categorized as medium-sized. This chain links TRBV29-1 with TRBJ2-1; TRBD2 aligns across 7 bases. Germline CDR1 SQVTM, CDR2 ANQGSEA. V lost 4 bases, J lost 7 bases, and 1 base stayed unmatched. This CDR3 contains 11 residues. The chain's CDR3 is CSVVGGNEQFF. CDR3 nucleotide sequence: TGCAGCGTTGTGGGAGGGAATGAGCAGTTCTTC.

At least ten counts were recorded for this clonotype. The CDR3 sequence is CASSVEQGVYNEQFF. The CDR3 DNA follows: TGTGCCAGCAGCGTAGAGCAGGGGGTATACAATGAGCAGTTCTTC. This chain joins TRBV9 and TRBJ2-1; TRBD1 agrees at 7 bases. With V trimmed by 0 bases and J by 4 bases, 4 bases remained unmatched. CDR1 and CDR2 (germline): SGDLS, YYNGEE. The CDR3 runs 15 residues. The full variable domain, completed using reference TRBV9 and TRBJ2-1, is DSGVTQTPKHLITATGQRVTLRCSPRSGDLSVYWYQQSLDQGLQFLIQYYNGEERAKGNILERFSAQQFPDLHSELNLSSLELGDSALYFCASSVEQGVYNEQFFGPGTRLTVL.

This clonotype was detected only once. Since no conserved phenylalanine or tryptophan closes the CDR3, a read error is the likely cause. The limits of the CDR3 on the DNA are not certain, so only TCRdb's listed CDR3 is given. The gene calls are TRBV7-6 and TRBJ2-1; the table gives TRBD2 as D, unverified against the DNA. 13 amino acids form the CDR3, both terminal residues included. Germline V gene data show CDR1 as SGHVS and CDR2 as FNYEAQ. This CDR3 is CASSFRAVNDLFR.

This clonotype has at least ten counts. This sequence joins TRBV20-1 and TRBJ2-1, with D possibly being TRBD1 or TRBD2 (6 bases each). CDR3 length: 15 amino acids. V was cut by 6 bases and J by 8 bases, with 23 bases left in between. CDR1 and CDR2 (germline): DFQATT, SNEGSKA (reference sequence). The CDR3 region has the DNA TGCAGTGCCTTAAAGGGGGGCCTACAAGTCGATGAGCAGTTCTTC. Residues: CSALKGGLQVDEQFF.

This clonotype was seen ten or more times. The V and J genes are TRBV20-1 and TRBJ1-5; D is unresolved. Germline assignment: CDR1 DFQATT and CDR2 SNEGSKA (reference sequence). The length of the CDR3 is 12 residues. Trimming pared 2 bases from V and 4 bases from J, leaving 6 bases between. Here the CDR3 reads CSARPTNQPQHF. The DNA for the CDR3 is TGCAGTGCTAGACCAACAAATCAGCCCCAGCATTTT.

This clonotype occurred a few times. The chain joins TRBV5-1 to TRBJ2-3, with no clear D. Germline V gene sequence: CDR1 SGHRS, CDR2 YFSETQ. This CDR3 contains 12 residues. Trimming took off 3 bases at V and 0 bases at J, with 2 bases between the two ends. CDR3 coding DNA: TGCGCCAGCAGCTCAAGCACAGATACGCAGTATTTT. Translated, it gives CASSSSTDTQYF.

This clonotype appeared many times. This sequence joins TRBV27 and TRBJ2-5; the match to TRBD2 covers 8 bases. The J segment lost 2 bases and the V segment lost 2 bases, leaving 1 base of the junction unmatched. CDR3 length: 14 residues. The V gene's germline CDR1 is MNHEY and CDR2 SMNVEV (reference sequence). As DNA, the CDR3 is TGTGCCAGCAGTTTACGGGGGGGACAAGAGACCCAGTACTTC. It is translated as CASSLRGGQETQYF.

This clonotype was recorded at least ten times. V and J are TRBV11-2 and TRBJ2-1, with 15 nucleotides matching TRBD2. Looked up from germline, CDR1 is SGHAT and CDR2 is FQNNGV. V lost 5 bases to trimming and J lost 6 bases; unmatched junction nucleotides: 2. The CDR3 has 15 amino acids. CDR3 amino acids: CASSRTSGRANEQFF. The CDR3 nucleotides are TGTGCCAGCAGCCGGACTAGCGGGAGGGCCAATGAGCAGTTCTTC. Drawing the rest from reference TRBV11-2 and TRBJ2-1, the complete variable domain is EAGVAQSPRYKIIEKRQSVAFWCNPISGHATLYWYQQILGQGPKLLIQFQNNGVVDDSQLPKDRFSAERLKGVDSTLKIQPAKLEDSAVYLCASSRTSGRANEQFFGPGTRLTVL.

This clonotype has ten or more counts. In nucleotides, the CDR3 is TGTGCCAGCAGCGTAGAACAGGGGAGGTACACCGGGGAGCTGTTTTTT. Its translation is CASSVEQGRYTGELFF. The V and J genes are TRBV9 and TRBJ2-2, with a possible D match to TRBD1 (7 bases). The CDR3 spans 16 residues. Per the germline V gene, CDR1 is SGDLS and CDR2 is YYNGEE. V lost 0 bases, J lost 3 bases, and 12 bases lay in between.

This clonotype was counted ten times or more. The genes are TRBV3-2 and TRBJ2-5; TRBD1 was called by the table and not checked on the DNA. TRBV3-2 is a pseudogene segment. The CDR3 contains 18 residues. This CDR3 is CASSVRDRGYTPQETQYF. The CDR3 DNA follows: TGTGCCAGCAGCGTCCGGGACAGGGGGTACACGCCCCAAGAGACCCAGTACTTC.

This clonotype was picked up a small number of times. This sequence joins TRBV3-1 and TRBJ2-1; TRBD2 matches 7 bases. The length of the CDR3 is 16 residues. CDR1 LGHDT and CDR2 YNNKEL come from the germline V gene (reference sequence). Trimming took 4 bases from V and 3 from J; bases not matched to a gene: 9. In DNA, the CDR3 is TGTGCCAGCAGCCCCGATCTAGCGGACATCTACAATGAGCAGTTCTTC. Protein sequence: CASSPDLADIYNEQFF.

This clonotype was counted at least ten times. This chain joins TRBV7-8 and TRBJ1-1; TRBD1 might be the D (6 bases). This CDR3 has 15 residues. Per germline, CDR1 SGHVS and CDR2 FQNEAQ. The V end lost 3 bases, the J end lost 4 bases, and 15 bases lay between the germline ends. The CDR3 nucleotides are TGTGCCAGCAGCTTCGCGGGGGCGGGACGCACTGAAGCTTTCTTT. This gives the protein CASSFAGAGRTEAFF. The full variable domain, its missing parts supplied by reference TRBV7-8 and TRBJ1-1, is GAGVSQSPRYKVAKRGQDVALRCDPISGHVSLFWYQQALGQGPEFLTYFQNEAQLDKSGLPSDRFFAERPEGSVSTLKIQRTQQEDSAVYLCASSFAGAGRTEAFFGQGTRLTVV.

This clonotype was seen repeatedly, ten times or more. The CDR3 loop is CASRASPSYGYTF. The CDR3 DNA is TGTGCCAGCAGGGCTAGCCCCAGCTATGGCTACACCTTC. The rearrangement links TRBV12-3 or TRBV12-4 to TRBJ1-2; no clear D gene. The CDR3 extends over 13 amino acids. V was shortened by 6 bases and J by 4 bases, with 12 bases between the two germline ends.

This clonotype has a count of ten or more. The chain combines TRBV18 with TRBJ2-7; D could derive from TRBD1 or TRBD2 (5 bases each). The CDR3 covers 14 residues. Trimming took 6 bases from V and 3 from J, leaving 15 bases between them. From germline, CDR1 is KGHSH and CDR2 LQKENI. The CDR3 bases are TGTGCCAGCTCCCGGGACCGCTCTGGCTACGAGCAGTACTTC. Translated, it gives CASSRDRSGYEQYF.

The V call is TRBV28, the J call TRBJ2-7; TRBD2 might be the D (6 bases). The ends were cut back, 7 bases at V and 9 bases at J, with 28 bases in the middle. In germline, CDR1 is MDHEN, CDR2 SYDVKM. The CDR3 runs to 16 residues. The CDR3: CASTRTFPHRTGRQYF. The CDR3 nucleotides are TGTGCCAGCACCAGGACATTCCCCCACCGAACCGGGAGGCAGTACTTC.

This clonotype was counted many times. The chain employs TRBV6-1 and TRBJ2-7, with no clear D. The CDR3 is made up of 16 amino acids. Germline CDR1 is MNHNS and CDR2 is SASEGT. V lost 1 base and J 0 bases, leaving 13 bases between the germline ends. CDR3 DNA: TGTGCCAGCAGTGAAGGACGGAATGCCGGCTCCTACGAGCAGTACTTC. Protein sequence: CASSEGRNAGSYEQYF.

This clonotype showed up many times. The chain couples TRBV6-2 or TRBV6-3 to TRBJ2-3; D is unresolved. Germline V gene lookup returns CDR1 MNHEY and CDR2 SVGEGT. Trimming cost V 6 bases and J 0 bases, with 16 bases left between them. The length of the CDR3 is 16 residues. As DNA, the CDR3 is TGTGCCAGCAGGATAGCCCTACAATTTAGCACAGATACGCAGTATTTT. Encoded protein: CASRIALQFSTDTQYF.

Many counts were recorded for this clonotype. The chain is built from TRBV7-2 and TRBJ1-6; 7 positions match TRBD1. J lost 8 bases, V lost 1 base, and 5 bases had no gene match. Germline lookup yields CDR1 SGHTA and CDR2 FQGNSA. The CDR3 extends over 15 amino acids. The CDR3 reads CASSLVSTGDSPLHF. CDR3 sequence (DNA): TGTGCCAGCAGCTTAGTTAGCACAGGGGATTCACCCCTCCACTTT.

The gene calls are TRBV5-1 and TRBJ1-4; 7 bases match TRBD1. The CDR3 loop spans 15 amino acids. CDR1 SGHRS and CDR2 YFSETQ come from the germline V gene. The ends lost 0 bases at V and 7 bases at J; junction bases unmatched: 6. The CDR3 reads CASSLGGQSGEKLFF. As DNA, the CDR3 is TGCGCCAGCAGCTTGGGGGGACAGTCGGGTGAAAAACTGTTTTTT.